Listed below are T cell receptor beta chains from one sample, sequenced in a study of neoadjuvant anti-PD-1 for oral cavity cancer. Sequenced by immunoSEQ multiplex PCR; TCRdb stores in-frame clones only, minus some. The sample includes about 16,000 clones, approximately 67% of them seen just once. Sequences were derived from PBMCs, sampled before nivolumab (anti-PD-1) treatment. These TCRs come from a person aged 40 to 85 with oral cavity squamous cell carcinoma. Each CDR3 is given with its conserved first and last residue. D genes are given only for firm matches. The listing skips clone size in some rows; elsewhere it reads once, few, many or a size class.

>-|TRBV20-1|-|TRBJ1-4
CSATWGPGLFF
TGCAGTGCTACCTGGGGCCCGGGACTGTTTTTT
>-|TRBV6-5|-|TRBJ2-1
CASSLTDARGNEQFF
TGTGCCAGCAGTCTCACGGATGCTCGGGGGAATGAGCAGTTCTTC
>-|TRBV15|TRBD1|TRBJ1-1
CATSRLTGNMNTEAFF
TGTGCCACCAGCAGACTGACAGGGAACATGAACACTGAAGCTTTCTTT
>-|TRBV4-1|-|TRBJ2-3
CASSFLAESTDTQYF
TGCGCCAGCAGCTTTTTAGCGGAGAGCACAGATACGCAGTATTTT
>once|TRBV20-1|-|TRBJ2-7
CSAVGDYEQYF
TGCAGTGCCGTTGGAGACTACGAGCAGTACTTC
>-|TRBV5-1|-|TRBJ2-5
CASSSAPEKGETQYF
TGCGCCAGCAGCTCGGCCCCGGAAAAGGGGGAGACCCAGTACTTC
>-|TRBV4-1|-|TRBJ2-7
CASSPPERNAYEQYF
TGCGCCAGCAGCCCTCCCGAGCGGAACGCCTACGAGCAGTACTTC
>-|TRBV27|TRBD2|TRBJ2-7
CASRELAGASYEQYF
TGTGCCAGCAGGGAACTAGCGGGAGCCTCCTACGAGCAGTACTTC
>-|TRBV9|TRBD2|TRBJ2-5
CASSVASGAVGQETQYF
TGTGCCAGCAGCGTAGCTAGCGGGGCTGTCGGTCAAGAGACCCAGTACTTC
>-|TRBV19|TRBD2|TRBJ2-7
CASSELLAGGPYEQYF
TGTGCCAGTAGTGAACTCCTAGCGGGAGGGCCCTACGAGCAGTACTTC
>-|TRBV29-1|TRBD2|TRBJ2-2
CSVEPLREGHGFRTGELFF
TGCAGCGTTGAACCTTTGCGGGAGGGCCACGGATTTCGCACCGGGGAGCTGTTTTTT
>few|TRBV27|-|TRBJ1-1
CASRPQLMNTEAFF
TGTGCCAGCAGACCCCAGCTTATGAACACTGAAGCTTTCTTT
>few|TRBV7-8|TRBD2|TRBJ2-7
CASSLELAGGSEQYF
TGTGCCAGCAGCTTAGAACTAGCGGGAGGATCGGAGCAGTACTTC
>-|TRBV28|-|TRBJ2-7
CASSLPNGEQYF
TGTGCCAGCAGTTTACCCAATGGCGAGCAGTACTTC
>-|TRBV7-8|TRBD2|TRBJ2-2
CASSLALAGVAGELFF
TGTGCCAGCAGCTTAGCGCTAGCGGGAGTGGCCGGGGAGCTGTTTTTT
>-|TRBV6-5|TRBD1|TRBJ1-3
CASSFSGQGTGNTIYF
TGTGCCAGCAGTTTCTCAGGACAGGGAACAGGAAACACCATATATTTT
>-|TRBV2|-|TRBJ1-1
CASSGGDGTEAFF
TGTGCCAGCAGTGGAGGTGATGGGACTGAAGCTTTCTTT
>-|TRBV6-5|TRBD1|TRBJ1-1
CASSRQGQGRPEAFF
TGTGCCAGCAGCCGCCAGGGACAGGGCCGGCCTGAAGCTTTCTTT
>-|TRBV5-1|TRBD1|TRBJ1-4
CASSRDSTTNEKLFF
TGCGCCAGCAGCCGGGACAGCACAACTAATGAAAAACTGTTTTTT
>-|TRBV29-1|TRBD1|TRBJ2-1
CSVEDQQGMNNEQFF
TGCAGCGTTGAAGATCAACAGGGGATGAACAATGAGCAGTTCTTC
>-|TRBV2|TRBD1|TRBJ2-1
CASSVSRGGHNEQFF
TGTGCCAGCAGTGTATCTAGAGGGGGCCACAATGAGCAGTTCTTC
>few|TRBV12-5|-|TRBJ2-2
CASGLFQGGAGELFF
TGTGCTAGTGGTTTGTTCCAGGGTGGGGCCGGGGAGCTGTTTTTT
>-|TRBV30|TRBD1|TRBJ2-6
CAWSVTGTGNSVLTF
TGTGCCTGGAGTGTAACCGGGACAGGCAATTCCGTCCTGACTTTC
>-|TRBV5-4|-|TRBJ2-1
CASSRYSDAEQFF
TGTGCCAGCAGCCGATACAGCGACGCTGAGCAGTTCTTC
>-|TRBV29-1|-|TRBJ1-5
CSVEEDRYQPQHF
TGCAGCGTTGAAGAAGACAGATATCAGCCCCAGCATTTT
>-|TRBV19|-|TRBJ1-2
CASSIMGSYGYTF
TGTGCCAGTAGTATCATGGGCTCCTATGGCTACACCTTC
>-|TRBV27|-|TRBJ2-1
CASSSPSRGHEQFF
TGTGCCAGCAGTTCGCCATCCAGGGGCCATGAGCAGTTCTTC
>once|TRBV11-2|TRBD1|TRBJ1-4
CASRSGGTVNEKLFF
TGTGCCAGCAGATCCGGCGGGACAGTTAATGAAAAACTGTTTTTT
>-|TRBV15|TRBD1|TRBJ1-5
CATSSTETPGQGRNQPQHF
TGTGCCACCAGCAGTACCGAGACTCCCGGACAGGGTAGAAATCAGCCCCAGCATTTT
>-|TRBV6-5|-|TRBJ1-5
CASSRSYNQPQHF
TGTGCCAGCAGCCGTTCCTACAATCAGCCCCAGCATTTT
>-|TRBV14|TRBD1|TRBJ2-7
CASSRTGISYEQYF
TGTGCCAGCAGTCGGACAGGGATCTCCTACGAGCAGTACTTC
>-|TRBV5-4|-|TRBJ1-2
CASSLKEAGYGYTF
TGTGCCAGCAGCCTGAAAGAAGCTGGCTATGGCTACACCTTC
>-|TRBV4-1|-|TRBJ1-1
CASSQGYVNTEAFF
TGCGCCAGCAGCCAAGGGTACGTAAACACTGAAGCTTTCTTT
>-|TRBV4-1|-|TRBJ2-5
CASSQVFSGPQSPRETQYF
TGCGCCAGCAGCCAAGTTTTCTCCGGGCCCCAGTCCCCAAGGGAGACCCAGTACTTC
>few|TRBV6-1|-|TRBJ2-2
CASRGLSANTGELFF
TGTGCCAGCCGGGGGCTGTCTGCGAACACCGGGGAGCTGTTTTTT
>few|TRBV4-2|TRBD1|TRBJ1-2
CASSQGPPGTGDNYGYTF
TGTGCCAGCAGCCAAGGGCCTCCGGGGACAGGGGACAACTATGGCTACACCTTC
>few|TRBV28|-|TRBJ2-3
CASSLEGVSADTQYF
TGTGCCAGCAGTTTAGAAGGCGTATCCGCAGATACGCAGTATTTT
>-|TRBV7-9|-|TRBJ2-7
CASNPSPPSCEQYF
TGTGCCAGCAACCCCTCCCCCCCCTCCTGCGAGCAGTACTTC
>-|TRBV7-9|-|TRBJ2-3
CASSLVEPGTDTQYF
TGTGCCAGCAGCTTAGTAGAACCAGGCACAGATACGCAGTATTTT
>few|TRBV15|-|TRBJ1-5
CATSSIGQPQHF
TGTGCCACCAGCTCCATTGGTCAGCCCCAGCATTTT
>-|TRBV7-3|-|TRBJ1-4
CASSPPEKLFF
TGTGCCAGCAGCCCTCCTGAAAAACTGTTTTTT
>few|TRBV27|-|TRBJ2-5
CAIVPRRSWTQYF
TGTGCCATCGTCCCTCGGCGGTCTTGGACCCAGTACTTC